This T cell receptor beta chain appears in the sequencing data of a study of CD8+ T cells in alopecia areata. A FACSAria was used to sort CD4+ and CD8+ T cells. These cells came from PBMCs. RNA extraction was followed by reverse transcription into cDNA, which acted as the sequencing template. Libraries were prepared by immunoSEQ multiplex PCR; TCRdb keeps only in-frame clonotypes and omits some of them. This sample has around 140,000 clones, with about half found just once. V gave up 3 bases and J gave up 14 bases, with 17 bases separating them. This CDR3 comprises 13 residues. Germline values: CDR1 MRHNA, CDR2 SNTAGT.

Sequencing was performed on CD4+ T cells sorted from blood, taken at week 0. This TCR derives from a human donor with alopecia areata. The chain links TRBV6-4 to TRBJ2-1; D remains unclear. The CDR3 is CASSEIQATSKFF. The CDR3 coding sequence is TGTGCCAGCAGTGAAATCCAGGCCACTTCTAAGTTCTTC.